These 17 T cell receptor beta chains came from one sample sequenced in a study of T cell responses to AZD1222 COVID-19 vaccine. Data came from immunoSEQ multiplex PCR; TCRdb stores just in-frame clones and leaves some out. This sample has under 150,000 clones, with over 85% found just once. The starting material was peripheral blood, obtained 28 days after the second AZD1222 dose. The source is an adult who received the AZD1222 COVID-19 vaccine.

The chain uses TRBV4-2 and TRBJ1-1; TRBD1 might be the D (6 bases). Germline CDR1 is LGHNA and CDR2 is YNFKEQ. Trimming shortened V by 0 bases and J by 1 base, and 12 bases separated the two germline ends. The CDR3 length is 16 residues. CDR3 sequence (DNA): TGTGCCAGCAGCCAAGAATCCGGCAGGGGGAACACTGAAGCTTTCTTT. Protein product: CASSQESGRGNTEAFF.

The chain uses TRBV7-2 and TRBJ1-2; D unclear. CDR1 and CDR2 from the germline V gene are SGHTA and FQGNSA. The V and J ends lost 5 bases and 1 base respectively, with 8 bases between them. The CDR3 is 13 amino acids. CDR3 coding DNA: TGTGCCAGCAGCGCTCAGAGTAACTATGGCTACACCTTC. Amino acids: CASSAQSNYGYTF.

This clone was recorded only once. The chain employs TRBV4-2 and TRBJ2-1, with TRBD2 matching 8 bases. Losses at the gene ends were 5 bases for V and 4 bases for J; bases not matched to a gene: 7. Looked up from germline, CDR1 is LGHNA and CDR2 is YNFKEQ. This CDR3 spans 15 amino acids. Here the CDR3 DNA reads TGTGCCAGCAGCATTTCGGGGGGGCCTTACAATGAGCAGTTCTTC. This gives the protein CASSISGGPYNEQFF.

The J gene is TRBJ1-1, the V gene TRBV6-5; D is unclear. V was pared by 3 bases and J by 5 bases, with 10 bases between. The CDR3 consists of 13 residues. Germline loops: CDR1 MNHEY, CDR2 SVGAGI. The CDR3 loop reads CASSYDTVTEAFF. In DNA form, the CDR3 reads TGTGCCAGCAGTTATGATACAGTGACTGAAGCTTTCTTT.

This clone has more than one count but fewer than ten. V and J are TRBV3-1 (or the pseudogene TRBV3-2) and TRBJ2-7; D call uncertain. Trimming stripped 3 bases from V and 0 bases from J, with 9 bases between. The germline CDR1 and CDR2 sequences are LGHDT and YNNKEL (reference sequence). The CDR3 has 14 residues. The CDR3 bases are TGTGCCAGCAGCCAGACCAGAAACTCCTACGAGCAGTACTTC. The encoded protein is CASSQTRNSYEQYF.

The V call is TRBV5-1, the J call TRBJ2-1; 16 bases are shared with TRBD2. With V trimmed by 4 bases and J by 2 bases, 6 bases remained unmatched. The CDR3 spans 18 residues. Germline CDR1 SGHRS, CDR2 YFSETQ. CDR3 bases: TGCGCCAGCAGCCTCGGGACTAGCGGGAGGGCTACCTACAATGAGCAGTTCTTC. Its protein is CASSLGTSGRATYNEQFF. The entire variable domain, with the rest obtained from reference TRBV5-1 and TRBJ2-1, is as follows: KAGVTQTPRYLIKTRGQQVTLSCSPISGHRSVSWYQQTPGQGLQFLFEYFSETQRNKGNFPGRFSGRQFSNSRSEMNVSTLELGDSALYLCASSLGTSGRATYNEQFFGPGTRLTVL.

The CDR3 is CASSLRTGYGELFF. CDR3 DNA sequence: TGTGCCAGCAGCTTGAGGACAGGCTACGGGGAGCTGTTTTTT. This chain uses TRBV7-2 with TRBJ2-2; 7 bases fit TRBD1. The CDR3 length is 14 residues. CDR1 SGHTA and CDR2 FQGNSA come from the germline V gene. V dropped 3 bases and J dropped 7; count of bases not matched to a gene: 5.

This clone has a single count. This chain uses TRBV7-9 with TRBJ1-6; D call uncertain. V shed 0 bases and J shed 0 bases, with 12 bases lying between them. The CDR3 runs 18 residues. Germline CDR1 is SEHNR and CDR2 is FQNEAQ (reference sequence). The CDR3 protein is CASSLAIGLSSYNSPLHF. The DNA for the CDR3 is TGTGCCAGCAGCTTAGCGATCGGCCTAAGCTCCTATAATTCACCCCTCCACTTT.

The rearrangement uses TRBV5-6 and TRBJ2-3; unclear D gene. The CDR3 is 15 amino acids. Trimming cost V 4 bases and J 2 bases, with 14 bases left between them. Looked up from germline, CDR1 is SGHDT and CDR2 is YYEEEE. The CDR3 spells CASSLTVFLTDTQYF. The CDR3 DNA reads as TGTGCCAGCAGCCTCACAGTCTTCCTCACAGATACGCAGTATTTT. The full variable domain, in which reference TRBV5-6 and TRBJ2-3 provide the parts outside the CDR3, is DAGVTQSPTHLIKTRGQQVTLRCSPKSGHDTVSWYQQALGQGPQFIFQYYEEEERQRGNFPDRFSGHQFPNYSSELNVNALLLGDSALYLCASSLTVFLTDTQYFGPGTRLTVL.

This chain connects TRBV7-2 to TRBJ1-2, with D possibly TRBD1 on 5 matching bases. The germline V gene has CDR1 SGHTA and CDR2 FQGNSA. V lost 1 base and J lost 5, with 17 bases in between. The CDR3 length is 16 residues. CDR3 coding DNA: TGTGCCAGCAGCTTAGACCCTACGGGACGGAGATATGGCTACACCTTC. It specifies CASSLDPTGRRYGYTF.

The chain couples TRBV4-3 to TRBJ1-6; 8 bases line up with TRBD1. J lost 7 bases, V lost 3 bases, and 8 bases had no gene match. Germline assignment: CDR1 LGHNA and CDR2 YSLEER. The length of the CDR3 is 16 residues. CDR3 residues: CASSQSRGLGNSPLHF. Written as DNA, the CDR3 is TGCGCCAGCAGCCAGTCCAGGGGGCTTGGCAATTCACCCCTCCACTTT.

This CDR3 is CASSPPGGSGNTIYF. The DNA of the CDR3 is TGTGCCAGCAGCCCCCCCGGGGGGAGCGGAAACACCATATATTTT. The V and J genes are TRBV9 and TRBJ1-3, with D perhaps matching TRBD1 (5 bases). Trimming pared 4 bases from V and 4 bases from J, leaving 15 bases between. The CDR3 extends over 15 amino acids. The V gene's germline CDR1 is SGDLS and CDR2 YYNGEE.

The V and J genes are TRBV2 and TRBJ2-6; 10 bases line up with TRBD1. Germline CDR1 is SNHLY and CDR2 is FYNNEI. The length of the CDR3 is 17 residues. Trimming at V came to 5 bases and at J to 2 bases, leaving 6 bases not matched to a gene. CDR3 residues: CASSYGTGDTGANVLTF. The CDR3 DNA follows: TGTGCCAGCAGTTACGGGACAGGGGATACTGGGGCCAACGTCCTGACTTTC. The variable domain in full, completed from reference TRBV2 and TRBJ2-6, reads EPEVTQTPSHQVTQMGQEVILRCVPISNHLYFYWYRQILGQKVEFLVSFYNNEISEKSEIFDDQFSVERPDGSNFTLKIRSTKLEDSAMYFCASSYGTGDTGANVLTFGAGSRLTVL.

The chain recombines TRBV14 with TRBJ2-1, with 10 nucleotides matching TRBD2. V was pared by 5 bases and J by 7 bases, with 5 bases of the junction left unmatched. The germline V gene encodes CDR1 SGHDN and CDR2 FVKESK. The CDR3 loop spans 14 amino acids. In nucleotides, the CDR3 is TGTGCCAGCAGCAAAGCGGGAGGGGGGAATGAGCAGTTCTTC. It yields the protein CASSKAGGGNEQFF.

The rearrangement joins TRBV6-6 to TRBJ1-3; D gene unclear. Germline CDR1 MNHNY, CDR2 SVGAGI (reference sequence). Trimming left V 7 bases short and J 4 bases short, with 8 bases between. The CDR3 is made up of 12 amino acids. CDR3 nucleotide sequence: TGTGCCAGCATTGGGTCCGGAAACACCATATATTTT. This sequence encodes CASIGSGNTIYF.

The chain links TRBV11-2 to TRBJ1-2, with D possibly TRBD1 on 6 matching bases. Germline CDR1 SGHAT, CDR2 FQNNGV. This CDR3 is 16 amino acids long. Between the trimmed V and J ends, which lost 1 base and 3 bases, there was a span of 15 bases. The CDR3 DNA reads as TGTGCCAGCAGCTTAGTCGGAGGGGGGTCGGACTATGGCTACACCTTC. Residues: CASSLVGGGSDYGYTF.

The genes are TRBV28 and TRBJ1-2; tentatively, D is TRBD1 (6 bases). Trimming removed 3 bases at V and 4 bases at J, with 12 bases between. The CDR3 is made up of 14 amino acids. Germline CDR1 is MDHEN and CDR2 is SYDVKM. The CDR3 DNA is TGTGCCAGCAGTTTCACAGGGCGCGGCTATGGCTACACCTTC. Protein product: CASSFTGRGYGYTF.